These 29 T cell receptor beta chains came from one sample sequenced in a study of blood T cell repertoires in COVID-19. Assay used: immunoSEQ multiplex PCR; TCRdb lists only in-frame clones, some missing. The table has 200,000 to 250,000 clones, 84% seen once. What was sequenced was peripheral blood. Receptors were obtained from a woman older than 75 with COVID-19, enrolled during active disease.

This clone has only one observation. The chain couples TRBV19 to TRBJ1-1, with TRBD1 matching 7 bases. Germline CDR1 is LNHDA and CDR2 is SQIVND (reference sequence). The CDR3 has 15 amino acids. V shed 3 bases and J 5 bases; nucleotides not matched to a gene: 9. The CDR3 sequence: CASSMPPQGGTEAFF. The CDR3 DNA reads as TGTGCCAGTAGTATGCCCCCGCAGGGGGGAACTGAAGCTTTCTTT.

V gene TRBV19 combines with J gene TRBJ1-5, with D uncertain. This CDR3 is 15 amino acids long. The germline V gene encodes CDR1 LNHDA and CDR2 SQIVND (reference sequence). Trimming removed 3 bases at V and 4 bases at J, with 13 bases between. CDR3 sequence reads: CASSIFSGSNQPQHF. CDR3 DNA: TGTGCCAGTAGTATTTTTTCTGGCAGTAATCAGCCCCAGCATTTT.

This chain joins TRBV2 and TRBJ1-3; D unresolved. The V gene lost 3 bases and the J gene lost 6 bases, with 9 bases spanning the gap. The CDR3 is 13 amino acids. In germline, CDR1 is SNHLY, CDR2 FYNNEI. The CDR3 DNA reads TGTGCCAGCAGTGACCCAAGAGAAAACACCATATATTTT. Amino acids: CASSDPRENTIYF.

CDR3 sequence reads: CASSLRQTATNEKLFF. In DNA form, the CDR3 reads TGTGCCAGCAGCTTAAGACAGACTGCAACTAATGAAAAACTGTTTTTT. The rearrangement uses TRBV5-8 and TRBJ1-4; tentatively, D is TRBD1 (5 bases). The CDR3 contains 16 residues. Trimming removed 2 bases at V and 0 bases at J, with 11 bases between. From germline, CDR1 is SGHTS and CDR2 YDEGEE. The full variable domain, completed using reference TRBV5-8 and TRBJ1-4, is EAGVTQSPTHLIKTRGQQATLRCSPISGHTSVYWYQQALGLGLQFLLWYDEGEERNRGNFPPRFSGRQFPNYSSELNVNALELEDSALYLCASSLRQTATNEKLFFGSGTQLSVL.

Only one count was recorded for this clone. The chain links TRBV7-9 to TRBJ2-7; perhaps TRBD2 as D (6 bases). The V gene lost 2 bases and the J gene lost 2 bases, with 10 bases spanning the gap. CDR1 SEHNR and CDR2 FQNEAQ come from the germline V gene (reference sequence). The CDR3 spans 14 residues. CDR3 in DNA: TGTGCCAGCAGCTTACGGGACTCCACCTACGAGCAGTACTTC. It yields the protein CASSLRDSTYEQYF.

This sequence joins TRBV6-1 and TRBJ1-5; 10 nucleotides match TRBD1. The CDR3 is made up of 17 amino acids. CDR1 and CDR2 from the germline V gene are MNHNS and SASEGT. J lost 1 base, V lost 2 bases, and 5 bases had no gene match. The CDR3 is CASSEWGTGVSNQPQHF. Here the CDR3 DNA reads TGTGCCAGCAGTGAATGGGGGACAGGGGTCAGCAATCAGCCCCAGCATTTT.

V is TRBV5-4 and J is TRBJ1-6; D remains unclear. This CDR3 spans 17 amino acids. Trimming removed 3 bases from V and 0 bases from J, with 13 bases in between. Germline CDR1 SGHNT, CDR2 YYREEE (reference sequence). CDR3 bases: TGTGCCAGCAGCTCGGGCGGGTCCCCCTCCTATAATTCACCCCTCCACTTT. Protein: CASSSGGSPSYNSPLHF.

The chain carries TRBV5-5 and TRBJ2-1; D possibly corresponds to TRBD2 (6 bases). V shed 2 bases and J shed 0 bases, with 24 bases lying between them. The length of the CDR3 is 20 residues. The germline V gene encodes CDR1 SGHKS and CDR2 YYEKEE (reference sequence). CDR3: CASSFLDGSQGRSSYNEQFF. Written as DNA, the CDR3 is TGTGCCAGCAGCTTTTTAGACGGGAGTCAAGGAAGGAGCTCCTACAATGAGCAGTTCTTC.

This chain uses TRBV5-1 with TRBJ2-7, with 13 bases matching TRBD2. CDR1 and CDR2 from the germline V gene are SGHRS and YFSETQ. The CDR3 covers 16 residues. V lost 4 bases and J lost 3; bases outside the gene matches: 7. Here the CDR3 DNA reads TGCGCCAGCAGCCTAGGACTAGCGGGAGTTGGCTACGAGCAGTACTTC. It encodes CASSLGLAGVGYEQYF.

The chain links TRBV3-1 (or the pseudogene TRBV3-2) to TRBJ1-3; no clear D. The germline CDR1 and CDR2 sequences are LGHDT and YNNKEL (reference sequence). The CDR3 totals 13 residues. V was pared by 2 bases and J by 1 base, with 3 bases between. CDR3: CASSQYSGNTIYF. The CDR3 bases are TGTGCCAGCAGCCAATATTCTGGAAACACCATATATTTT.

The chain couples TRBV29-1 to TRBJ1-3; D remains ambiguous. The CDR3 loop spans 11 amino acids. Germline CDR1 SQVTM, CDR2 ANQGSEA. V was shortened by 5 bases and J by 4 bases, with 6 bases between the two germline ends. In DNA form, the CDR3 reads TGCAGCGTTATCCAAGGAAACACCATATATTTT. This codes for CSVIQGNTIYF.

The rearrangement uses TRBV7-9 and TRBJ1-4; D gene uncertain. CDR3 size: 11 residues. The germline V and J ends were trimmed by 7 bases and 6 bases, with 6 bases remaining between them. Germline CDR1 reads SEHNR; CDR2 reads FQNEAQ (reference sequence). CDR3 sequence: CASTQDEKLFF. The CDR3 DNA follows: TGTGCCAGCACCCAGGATGAAAAACTGTTTTTT.

The V call is TRBV7-8, the J call TRBJ2-7; weak D call: TRBD2 (5 bases). The V end was cut by 5 bases, the J end by 3 bases, with 17 bases between. The CDR3 sequence is 15 residues long. Germline loops: CDR1 SGHVS, CDR2 FQNEAQ. The CDR3 nucleotides read TGTGCCAGCAGCCTATCCCCAGGAGGAGGCTACGAGCAGTACTTC. As protein: CASSLSPGGGYEQYF.

In its sample, this clone was seen a few times. The chain is built from TRBV2 and TRBJ1-1; D might be TRBD1 (5 bases). Between the trimmed V and J ends, which lost 6 bases and 4 bases, there was a span of 15 bases. The CDR3 runs 14 residues. The germline V gene has CDR1 SNHLY and CDR2 FYNNEI. The CDR3 reads CASSPTRVVTEAFF. Written as DNA, the CDR3 is TGTGCCAGCAGCCCGACCAGGGTGGTCACTGAAGCTTTCTTT.

This chain uses TRBV3-1 (or the pseudogene TRBV3-2) with TRBJ2-2; D is ambiguous. The CDR3 sequence is 12 residues long. V lost 2 bases and J lost 7, with 5 bases in between. Germline loops: CDR1 LGHDT, CDR2 YNNKEL (reference sequence). The CDR3 spells CASSQTIGELFF. CDR3 DNA: TGTGCCAGCAGCCAAACAATCGGGGAGCTGTTTTTT.

This rearrangement joins TRBV7-9 to TRBJ2-4; 11 bases fit TRBD1. Germline-derived CDR1 and CDR2 are SEHNR and FQNEAQ (reference sequence). Trimming took 3 bases from V and 8 from J; bases not matched to a gene: 6. CDR3 length: 15 amino acids. The chain's CDR3 is CASSFSGQGADIQYF. CDR3 in DNA: TGTGCCAGCAGCTTTTCCGGACAGGGGGCGGACATTCAGTACTTC. The full variable domain, with the rest looked up from reference TRBV7-9 and TRBJ2-4, is DTGVSQNPRHKITKRGQNVTFRCDPISEHNRLYWYRQTLGQGPEFLTYFQNEAQLEKSRLLSDRFSAERPKGSFSTLEIQRTEQGDSAMYLCASSFSGQGADIQYFGAGTRLSVL.

V usage is TRBV28 and J usage is TRBJ1-2; perhaps TRBD1 as D (5 bases). This CDR3 has 14 residues. Germline CDR1 is MDHEN and CDR2 is SYDVKM. V was cut by 5 bases and J by 8 bases, with 18 bases left in between. The CDR3 spells CASSDSGTLGGYTF. CDR3 coding DNA: TGTGCCAGCAGTGACTCCGGGACTTTAGGGGGCTACACCTTC.

The J gene is TRBJ1-3, the V gene TRBV2, with unresolved D. V was shortened by 10 bases and J by 1 base, with 14 bases between the two germline ends. The CDR3 extends over 14 amino acids. CDR1 is SNHLY, CDR2 FYNNEI, per germline. In DNA, the CDR3 is TGTGCCACTTCCTTCGTGGAGTCTGGAAACACCATATATTTT. Protein product: CATSFVESGNTIYF. The full variable domain, its missing parts supplied by reference TRBV2 and TRBJ1-3, is EPEVTQTPSHQVTQMGQEVILRCVPISNHLYFYWYRQILGQKVEFLVSFYNNEISEKSEIFDDQFSVERPDGSNFTLKIRSTKLEDSAMYFCATSFVESGNTIYFGEGSWLTVV.

This sequence joins TRBV7-2 and TRBJ1-2, with D possibly TRBD1 on 6 matching bases. The length of the CDR3 is 14 residues. V was trimmed by 5 bases and J by 8 bases, leaving 18 bases between them. Germline V gives CDR1 SGHTA, CDR2 FQGNSA. For the CDR3, the DNA is TGTGCCAGCAGCATCCAAACACAGGGTTTGGGCTACACCTTC. Residues: CASSIQTQGLGYTF.

The chain has TRBV15 and TRBJ2-7, with D possibly TRBD1 on 6 matching bases. The CDR3 extends over 13 amino acids. Germline values: CDR1 LNHNV, CDR2 YYDKDF (reference sequence). The CDR3 reads CATGLGLPYEQYF. CDR3 coding DNA: TGTGCGACAGGCCTGGGTTTACCATACGAGCAGTACTTC.

V gene TRBV4-1 combines with J gene TRBJ1-2, with D unclear. CDR1 and CDR2 (germline): MGHRA, YSYEKL. V was clipped by 3 bases and J by 6 bases, with 20 bases between them. The CDR3 extends over 16 amino acids. CDR3 nucleotides: TGCGCCAGCAGCCACCAAGCGGCCGGGATTTCTAATGGCTACACCTTC. Its protein product is CASSHQAAGISNGYTF.

This clone was counted between two and nine times. The chain is built from TRBV5-4 and TRBJ1-1, with no clear D. CDR1 is SGHNT and CDR2 is YYREEE in the germline V gene (reference sequence). The length of the CDR3 is 16 residues. The ends were cut back, 4 bases at V and 0 bases at J, with 16 bases in the middle. The chain's CDR3 is CASSGGVVSLNTEAFF. Written as DNA, the CDR3 is TGTGCCAGCAGCGGCGGTGTTGTCAGTCTGAACACTGAAGCTTTCTTT.

Only one count was recorded for this clone. The chain recombines TRBV6-5 with TRBJ1-5; 9 bases line up with TRBD1. Germline trimming cut 8 bases from V and 7 bases from J; bases unmatched to any gene: 6. CDR1 MNHEY and CDR2 SVGAGI come from the germline V gene. The CDR3 totals 13 residues. The CDR3 nucleotides are TGTGCCAGCGGACAGGACAGGGGCCAGCCCCAGCATTTT. Translated, it gives CASGQDRGQPQHF.

This clone showed up just a few times. V and J are TRBV5-1 and TRBJ1-5, with unresolved D. With 4 bases removed from V and 2 bases from J, the gap between germline ends came to 10 bases. The CDR3 runs to 14 residues. Germline loops: CDR1 SGHRS, CDR2 YFSETQ. The CDR3: CASSPDTGNQPQHF. CDR3 DNA: TGCGCCAGCAGCCCCGACACCGGCAATCAGCCCCAGCATTTT.

This chain links TRBV6-5 with TRBJ1-4; D unclear. Germline assignment: CDR1 MNHEY and CDR2 SVGAGI. V dropped 7 bases and J dropped 11 bases, with 17 bases sitting between them. CDR3 length equals 13 residues. The DNA for the CDR3 is TGTGCCAGCAATGGGGAGAATCGTCAGAAACTGTTTTTT. As protein: CASNGENRQKLFF.

V is TRBV20-1 and J is TRBJ1-6; D is perhaps TRBD1 (6 bases). Trimming took off 8 bases at V and 16 bases at J, with 18 bases between the two ends. In germline, CDR1 is DFQATT, CDR2 SNEGSKA (reference sequence). The CDR3 extends over 11 amino acids. DNA of the CDR3: TGCAGTCCCGGGGGGGGCACAGCTCTCCACTTT. This translates into CSPGGGTALHF.

This clone showed up just a few times. The V call is TRBV7-8, the J call TRBJ2-7; 9 bases fit TRBD2. The V gene end was trimmed by 3 bases and the J gene end by 6 bases; junction bases not matched to a gene: 12. The germline V gene has CDR1 SGHVS and CDR2 FQNEAQ. CDR3 size: 16 residues. CDR3 nucleotides: TGTGCCAGCAGCTTCAACTTAGCGGCGGGGGGGCTCGAGCAGTACTTC. Protein: CASSFNLAAGGLEQYF.

The CDR3 DNA follows: TGTGCCAGCAGCGCTCCAACAGGGGTCGACGAGCAGTACTTC. Protein product: CASSAPTGVDEQYF. This chain links TRBV5-4 with TRBJ2-7, with 7 bases aligning to TRBD1. The CDR3 is 14 residues long. The V gene's germline CDR1 is SGHNT and CDR2 YYREEE (reference sequence). J was trimmed by 5 bases and V by 4 bases; bases with no gene match: 9.

The genes are TRBV11-1 and TRBJ1-2, with D possibly being TRBD1 (5 bases). The CDR3 consists of 13 residues. V was cut by 3 bases and J by 6 bases, with 11 bases left in between. Germline CDR1 reads SGHAT; CDR2 reads FQDESV (reference sequence). Here the CDR3 DNA reads TGTGCCAGCAGCTTCGACAGTCGAGATGGCTACACCTTC. Translation: CASSFDSRDGYTF.